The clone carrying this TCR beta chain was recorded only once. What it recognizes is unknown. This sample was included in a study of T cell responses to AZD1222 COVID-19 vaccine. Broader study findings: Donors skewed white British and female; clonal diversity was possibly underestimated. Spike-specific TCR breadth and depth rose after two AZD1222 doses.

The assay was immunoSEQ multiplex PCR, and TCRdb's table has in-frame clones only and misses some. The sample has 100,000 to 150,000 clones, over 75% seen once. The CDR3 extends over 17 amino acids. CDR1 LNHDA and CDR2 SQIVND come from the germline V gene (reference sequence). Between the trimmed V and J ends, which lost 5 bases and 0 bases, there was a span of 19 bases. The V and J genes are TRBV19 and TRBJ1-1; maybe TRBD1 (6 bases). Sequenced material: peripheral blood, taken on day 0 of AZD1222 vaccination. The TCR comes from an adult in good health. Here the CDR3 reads CASSVLGGPGMNTEAFF. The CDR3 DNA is TGTGCCAGTAGTGTCCTCGGGGGCCCTGGGATGAACACTGAAGCTTTCTTT.